This entry features one TCR beta chain sequence. Antigen unknown. This specimen comes from a study of response to subunit inactivated influenza vaccine. The length of the CDR3 is 14 residues. Looked up from germline, CDR1 is SQVTM and CDR2 is ANQGSEA. V dropped 4 bases and J dropped 6; count of bases not matched to a gene: 8. TCRdb re-called the RT-PCR reads through MiXCR, storing one row per CDR3 protein. This sample carries about 480,000 distinct CDR3 sequences, 25% of them seen once, and the ten largest clones take 1.9%. Study-level findings and limits: The study's authors posited that every seasonal influenza vaccination enlists few new T cells.

This sequence originates from a man aged 45-65 years who received an inactivated influenza vaccine. J is TRBJ2-7 and V is TRBV29-1; TRBD2 aligns across 11 bases. The material was CD4+ T cells sorted from PBMCs, obtained less than 6 days after vaccination. CDR3 nucleotides: TGCAGCGTTGGAGAGACTAGCGGGGACGGCGAGCAGTACTTC. Protein sequence: CSVGETSGDGEQYF.